The TCR beta chain described here comes from a study of shared clonotypes between healthy human individuals. Study-wide results and caveats: Limitation of the genetic and exposure-history diversity represented came from the few donors. Tissue TCR repertoires likely differ from these blood-only repertoires.

The CDR3 totals 15 residues. Trimming took 10 bases from V and 6 from J; bases not matched to a gene: 16. The germline V gene has CDR1 MNHGY and CDR2 SAAAGT. Details on this clone: What it recognizes is unknown.

The assay used deep level. Sorted-subset replicate PCR reactions were performed with 200 ng DNA, corresponding to 30,000 or so T cell genomes. Only in-frame clones appear in the TCRdb table, and some are missing; sequencing was by immunoSEQ multiplex PCR. This sample has 850,000 to 1,100,000 clones, with 60% to 85% found just once. The sample comprised memory CD4+ T cells from PBMCs. The subset was: CD45RA-negative fraction. This receptor was taken from a man aged 18-30 years in good health. Some clones in this sample may be carry-over from other donors' samples. The chain recombines TRBV6-8 with TRBJ2-3; 7 bases align to TRBD2. Here the CDR3 DNA reads TGTGCCATACTCCCATCGAGCGGGGCCCCGGATACGCAGTATTTT. This codes for CAILPSSGAPDTQYF.